This record looks at one T cell receptor beta chain sequence and its context. This sample stems from a study of T cells expressing NK-cell markers. Across the whole study: Out of eight donors sequenced, seven tested HCMV-seropositive and the remaining one seronegative.

Each CDR3 protein gets one entry in TCRdb, which reprocessed the 5' RACE reads and gives no DNA. The sample includes 500,000 to 700,000 distinct CDR3 sequences. CDR3 size: 13 residues. CDR1 is SNHLY, CDR2 FYNNEI, per germline. The TCR was taken from a man aged 18-30 years in good health. The chain joins TRBV2 to TRBJ1-1. The sequencing sample was made of blood T cells: a sorted CD56 or NKG2C T cell subset, CD4+ or CD8+ T cells, or bulk PBMC T cells (not recorded which). The CDR3 reads CASSESLNTEAFF.